These 28 T cell receptor beta chains share one sample of origin, sequenced in a study of identical twins. A single record per CDR3 protein comes from TCRdb applying MiXCR to the 5' RACE reads. The table has 450,000 or so distinct CDR3 sequences, 12% to 15% seen once. The same sample was also used in a study of yellow fever vaccine responses in identical twins.

Material for sequencing was CD4+ T cells sorted from blood. Every receptor here comes from a woman between 18 and 29 years old in good health.

J is TRBJ2-7 and V is TRBV12-3 or TRBV12-4, with D perhaps matching TRBD2 (6 bases). The CDR3 has 15 amino acids. V shed 7 bases and J shed 7 bases, with 23 bases lying between them. CDR3 amino acids: CASTHGWRGEGEQYF. The CDR3 nucleotides are TGTGCCAGCACCCATGGATGGCGGGGCGAGGGGGAGCAGTACTTC.

The rearrangement links TRBV2 to TRBJ2-3, with D possibly called TRBD1 or TRBD2 (5 bases each). CDR3 length equals 15 residues. Germline lookup yields CDR1 SNHLY and CDR2 FYNNEI. The V gene lost 5 bases and the J gene lost 1 base, with 13 bases spanning the gap. CDR3 region: CASSWGRAGTDTQYF. As DNA, the CDR3 is TGTGCCAGCAGTTGGGGACGGGCCGGCACAGATACGCAGTATTTT.

This clonotype turned up a few times. The chain combines TRBV7-2 with TRBJ2-7; no definite D call. The V gene's germline CDR1 is SGHTA and CDR2 FQGNSA. This CDR3 spans 13 amino acids. The V end was cut by 3 bases, the J end by 0 bases, with 6 bases between. The CDR3 sequence: CASSFSVSYEQYF. The CDR3, as DNA: TGTGCCAGCAGCTTCTCGGTCTCCTACGAGCAGTACTTC.

V and J are TRBV20-1 and TRBJ2-1; a weak D match, TRBD1 (5 bases). Germline lookup yields CDR1 DFQATT and CDR2 SNEGSKA (reference sequence). Trimming left V 7 bases short and J 5 bases short, with 9 bases between. CDR3 size: 11 residues. The CDR3: CSGPGHNEQFF. CDR3 nucleotides: TGCAGTGGACCAGGGCACAATGAGCAGTTCTTC.

This clonotype was seen more than once but under ten times. The genes are TRBV5-1 and TRBJ2-7; D may be TRBD1 (6 bases). Trimming cost V 5 bases and J 5 bases, with 17 bases left between them. This CDR3 comprises 14 residues. Per germline, CDR1 SGHRS and CDR2 YFSETQ. The CDR3 bases are TGCGCCAGCAGTCTGAGGACAGCGGCGGACGAGCAGTACTTC. Residues: CASSLRTAADEQYF.

Ten or more counts support this clonotype. The chain joins TRBV5-1 to TRBJ1-1; 8 nucleotides match TRBD1. Losses at the gene ends were 4 bases for V and 0 bases for J; bases not matched to a gene: 8. This CDR3 spans 16 amino acids. The germline V gene has CDR1 SGHRS and CDR2 YFSETQ. The chain's CDR3 is CASSARQGPMNTEAFF. For the CDR3, the DNA is TGCGCCAGCAGCGCGAGACAGGGGCCGATGAACACTGAAGCTTTCTTT.

This clonotype was picked up one time. The rearrangement joins TRBV5-6 to TRBJ2-7, with 10 nucleotides matching TRBD1. V shed 5 bases and J 3 bases; nucleotides not matched to a gene: 8. The germline gives CDR1 SGHDT, CDR2 YYEEEE. The CDR3 covers 15 residues. In nucleotides, the CDR3 is TGTGCCAGCAGTTTTACCGGGACAGGGGTCTACGAGCAGTACTTC. Protein: CASSFTGTGVYEQYF.

This clonotype was counted a few times. This sequence joins TRBV5-1 and TRBJ2-1; D is perhaps TRBD2 (6 bases). Germline assignment: CDR1 SGHRS and CDR2 YFSETQ. V dropped 0 bases and J dropped 7 bases, with 17 bases sitting between them. The CDR3 has 16 amino acids. For the CDR3, the DNA is TGCGCCAGCAGCTTGGATCTTGGCGGGGTGGTAAATGAGCAGTTCTTC. The encoded protein is CASSLDLGGVVNEQFF.

This clonotype was found a few times. The V gene is TRBV12-3 or TRBV12-4, the J gene TRBJ2-1; 11 nucleotides line up with TRBD2. V shed 6 bases, J shed 0 bases, and the junction held 13 bases outside the gene matches. The CDR3 has 19 amino acids. CDR3 in DNA: TGTGCCAGCAGCACACTGGGACTAGCGGAGGGAAGCTCCTACAATGAGCAGTTCTTC. Residues: CASSTLGLAEGSSYNEQFF.

The chain has TRBV11-2 and TRBJ2-3; D call uncertain. There are 12 residues in the CDR3. Germline values: CDR1 SGHAT, CDR2 FQNNGV. Trimming shortened V by 1 base and J by 6 bases, and 5 bases separated the two germline ends. Written as DNA, the CDR3 is TGTGCCAGCAGCTTAGTAATGGATACGCAGTATTTT. It yields the protein CASSLVMDTQYF.

The V call is TRBV7-2, the J call TRBJ1-1, with 10 nucleotides matching TRBD1. CDR1 is SGHTA and CDR2 is FQGNSA in the germline V gene. The CDR3 length is 16 residues. The junction had 7 bases not matched to a gene; V was cut back by 5 bases and J by 1 base. The CDR3 loop reads CASSPLGQGENTEAFF. The CDR3 DNA is TGTGCCAGCAGCCCGCTAGGACAGGGGGAGAACACTGAAGCTTTCTTT.

At least ten counts were recorded for this clonotype. The chain carries TRBV10-3 and TRBJ2-5, with D possibly being TRBD2 (6 bases). The germline V gene encodes CDR1 ENHRY and CDR2 SYGVKD. The CDR3 spans 13 residues. Trimming pared 6 bases from V and 5 bases from J, leaving 13 bases between. CDR3 in DNA: TGTGCCATCAGAGGATCCCGGGGGGAGACCCAGTACTTC. Its protein product is CAIRGSRGETQYF.

This clonotype occurred a few times. The chain joins TRBV15 to TRBJ2-1; D is undetermined. The germline V gene has CDR1 LNHNV and CDR2 YYDKDF (reference sequence). V shed 1 base and J shed 5 bases, with 12 bases lying between them. This CDR3 is 15 amino acids long. This CDR3 is CATSRGRNPHNEQFF. CDR3 nucleotide sequence: TGTGCCACCAGCAGAGGCCGGAACCCCCACAATGAGCAGTTCTTC. Drawing the rest from reference TRBV15 and TRBJ2-1, the complete variable domain is DAMVIQNPRYQVTQFGKPVTLSCSQTLNHNVMYWYQQKSSQAPKLLFHYYDKDFNNEADTPDNFQSRRPNTSFCFLDIRSPGLGDTAMYLCATSRGRNPHNEQFFGPGTRLTVL.

V and J are TRBV12-3 or TRBV12-4 and TRBJ1-5, with 10 bases identical to TRBD1. The CDR3 covers 14 residues. Trimming removed 5 bases from V and 4 bases from J; junction bases left unmatched: 2. The CDR3 DNA is TGTGCCAGCAGTAAGGGACAGGGGAATCAGCCCCAGCATTTT. This sequence encodes CASSKGQGNQPQHF.

The rearrangement uses TRBV7-2 and TRBJ2-1, with D hard to call. The germline CDR1 and CDR2 sequences are SGHTA and FQGNSA. V shed 5 bases and J shed 8 bases, with 25 bases lying between them. The CDR3 sequence is 17 residues long. The CDR3 is CASSVPDWSARVDEQFF. The CDR3 nucleotides are TGTGCCAGCAGCGTACCCGACTGGTCGGCGCGCGTCGATGAGCAGTTCTTC.

The V gene is TRBV29-1, the J gene TRBJ2-2; no firm D call. The CDR3 covers 13 residues. Deletions cut 7 bases from V and 6 bases from J, with 15 bases between. Germline-derived CDR1 and CDR2 are SQVTM and ANQGSEA. CDR3: CSAKGLYAGELFF. The CDR3, as DNA: TGCAGCGCTAAGGGTTTGTACGCCGGGGAGCTGTTTTTT.

CDR3 nucleotide sequence: TGCGCCAGCAGCGCCGGGCAGGTATATTCACCCCTCCACTTT. Its translation: CASSAGQVYSPLHF. J is TRBJ1-6 and V is TRBV5-1; no reliable D call. This CDR3 is built from 14 residues. Germline V lookup: CDR1 SGHRS, CDR2 YFSETQ. The V end lost 4 bases, the J end lost 8 bases, and 13 bases lay between the germline ends.

V is TRBV5-1 and J is TRBJ2-2; D might be TRBD1 (6 bases). Germline values: CDR1 SGHRS, CDR2 YFSETQ. V lost 1 base and J 5 bases, leaving 15 bases between the germline ends. The CDR3 length is 16 residues. The DNA for the CDR3 is TGCGCCAGCAGCTTGTGGGACCTTGGGACAACCGGGGAGCTGTTTTTT. This gives the protein CASSLWDLGTTGELFF.

The table lists this clonotype with a few counts. The V call is TRBV20-1, the J call TRBJ2-7, with 10 bases identical to TRBD1. The CDR3 consists of 13 residues. Germline CDR1 DFQATT, CDR2 SNEGSKA (reference sequence). Germline trimming cut 6 bases from V and 6 bases from J; bases unmatched to any gene: 8. The CDR3 DNA follows: TGCAGTGCACAGACGGGACAGGGGTTCGAGCAGTACTTC. Translated, it gives CSAQTGQGFEQYF.

In its sample, this clonotype was seen a few times. V usage is TRBV12-3 or TRBV12-4 and J usage is TRBJ1-5; 9 nucleotides line up with TRBD1. This CDR3 region has 16 residues. Losses at the gene ends were 5 bases for V and 2 bases for J; bases not matched to a gene: 7. The CDR3 protein is CASSPGTGIGNQPQHF. Written as DNA, the CDR3 is TGTGCCAGCAGTCCCGGGACAGGGATCGGCAATCAGCCCCAGCATTTT.

The CDR3 bases are TGTGCCATCAGTCGTACAGATACGCAGTATTTT. Translated, it gives CAISRTDTQYF. The gene calls are TRBV10-3 and TRBJ2-3; D remains unclear. This CDR3 has 11 amino acids. Trimming removed 5 bases from V and 3 bases from J, with 3 bases in between. Germline CDR1 reads ENHRY; CDR2 reads SYGVKD.

Ten or more counts support this clonotype. V is TRBV7-6 and J is TRBJ2-7; unclear D gene. CDR3 length: 14 residues. The V and J ends lost 4 bases and 4 bases respectively, with 14 bases between them. Germline V gene data show CDR1 as SGHVS and CDR2 as FNYEAQ. The CDR3 spells CASSSSAWGYEQYF. The CDR3 DNA reads TGTGCCAGCAGCTCGTCCGCCTGGGGTTACGAGCAGTACTTC.

The V call is TRBV7-9, the J call TRBJ1-1; D uncertain. V gave up 5 bases and J gave up 5 bases, with 12 bases separating them. This CDR3 comprises 13 residues. CDR1 and CDR2 from the germline V gene are SEHNR and FQNEAQ (reference sequence). DNA of the CDR3: TGTGCCAGCAGCCTAAACTCTGGGACTGAAGCTTTCTTT. It translates to CASSLNSGTEAFF.

Comment on this clonotype: This could be a read error, since a much larger clone is one nucleotide away. Written as DNA, the CDR3 is TGTGCCAGCAAGGGACTAGCGGTCACAGATACGCAGTATTTT. It is translated as CASKGLAVTDTQYF. The gene calls are TRBV2 and TRBJ2-3; 11 bases align to TRBD2. With 7 bases clipped from V and 2 bases from J, the junction kept 2 bases outside the gene matches. The CDR3 runs to 14 residues. Germline V CDR1 and CDR2: SNHLY, FYNNEI.

This clonotype was picked up a small number of times. The rearrangement uses TRBV3-1 and TRBJ2-5; 13 bases map to TRBD2. The J segment lost 2 bases and the V segment lost 4 bases, leaving 4 bases of the junction unmatched. This CDR3 is 16 amino acids long. Germline CDR1 and CDR2: LGHDT and YNNKEL (reference sequence). The CDR3 reads CASSLRTSGRQETQYF. The CDR3 bases are TGTGCCAGCAGCCTCCGGACTAGCGGGAGACAAGAGACCCAGTACTTC.

The table lists this clonotype with many counts. The chain links TRBV4-1 to TRBJ1-1, with D unresolved. CDR3 size: 15 residues. Trimming shortened V by 0 bases and J by 1 base, and 9 bases separated the two germline ends. Germline V gives CDR1 MGHRA, CDR2 YSYEKL. CDR3 residues: CASSQDRARNTEAFF. The CDR3 DNA is TGCGCCAGCAGCCAAGATAGAGCCAGGAACACTGAAGCTTTCTTT.

Only a few counts were recorded for this clonotype. This chain connects TRBV4-3 to TRBJ1-6; D is uncertain. Germline V gene lookup returns CDR1 LGHNA and CDR2 YSLEER. V gave up 4 bases and J gave up 9 bases, with 10 bases separating them. The CDR3 is 13 residues long. CDR3 DNA sequence: TGCGCCAGCAGCCGCGTGAACGGTTCACCCCTCCACTTT. This sequence encodes CASSRVNGSPLHF.

The chain combines TRBV29-1 with TRBJ2-3; 8 bases align to TRBD2. Germline CDR1 reads SQVTM; CDR2 reads ANQGSEA. The CDR3 is made up of 14 amino acids. J gave up 3 bases and V 8 bases, and 10 bases lay outside the gene matches. CDR3 in amino acids: CSSPGGGATDTQYF. The CDR3 DNA sequence: TGCAGCTCACCCGGGGGGGGAGCAACAGATACGCAGTATTTT.